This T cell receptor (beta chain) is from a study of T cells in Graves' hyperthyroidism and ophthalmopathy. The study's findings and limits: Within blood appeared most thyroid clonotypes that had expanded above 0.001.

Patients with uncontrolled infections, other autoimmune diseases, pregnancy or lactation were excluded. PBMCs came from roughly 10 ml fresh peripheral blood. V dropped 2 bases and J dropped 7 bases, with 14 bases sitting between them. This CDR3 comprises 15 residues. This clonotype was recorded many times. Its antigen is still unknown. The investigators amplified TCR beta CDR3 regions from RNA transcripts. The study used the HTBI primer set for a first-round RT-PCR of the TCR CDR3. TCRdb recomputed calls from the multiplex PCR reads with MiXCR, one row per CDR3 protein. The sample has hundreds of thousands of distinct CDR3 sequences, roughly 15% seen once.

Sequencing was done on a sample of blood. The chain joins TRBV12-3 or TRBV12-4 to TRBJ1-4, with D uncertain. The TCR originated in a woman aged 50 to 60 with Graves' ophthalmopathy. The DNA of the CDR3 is TGTGCCAGCAGTTTATCTGGCATATTAAGTGAAAAACTGTTTTTT. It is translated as CASSLSGILSEKLFF.